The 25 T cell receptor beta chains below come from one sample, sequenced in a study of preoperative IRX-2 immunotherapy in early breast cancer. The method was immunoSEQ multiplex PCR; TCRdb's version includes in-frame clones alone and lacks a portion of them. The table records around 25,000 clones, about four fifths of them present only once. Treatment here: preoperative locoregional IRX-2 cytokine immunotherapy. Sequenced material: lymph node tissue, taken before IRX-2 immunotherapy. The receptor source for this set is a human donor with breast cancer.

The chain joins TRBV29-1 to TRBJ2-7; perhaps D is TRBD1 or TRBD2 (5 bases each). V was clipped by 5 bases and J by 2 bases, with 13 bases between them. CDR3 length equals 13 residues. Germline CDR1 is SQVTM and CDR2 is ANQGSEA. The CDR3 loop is CSVLGQGPYEQYF. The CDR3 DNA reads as TGCAGCGTTCTAGGTCAGGGACCCTACGAGCAGTACTTC.

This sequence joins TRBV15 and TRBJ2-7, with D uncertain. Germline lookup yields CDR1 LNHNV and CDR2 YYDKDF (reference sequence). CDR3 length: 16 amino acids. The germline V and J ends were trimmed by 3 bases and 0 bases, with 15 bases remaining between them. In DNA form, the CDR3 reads TGTGCCACCAGCAGGGCGGTCGGGCCTGACTCCTACGAGCAGTACTTC. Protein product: CATSRAVGPDSYEQYF.

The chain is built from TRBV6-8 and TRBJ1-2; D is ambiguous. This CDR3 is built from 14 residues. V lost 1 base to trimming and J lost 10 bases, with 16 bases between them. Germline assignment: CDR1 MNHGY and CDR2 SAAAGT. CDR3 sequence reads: CASSYFAQTRFYTF. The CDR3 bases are TGTGCCAGCAGTTACTTCGCGCAAACACGGTTCTACACCTTC.

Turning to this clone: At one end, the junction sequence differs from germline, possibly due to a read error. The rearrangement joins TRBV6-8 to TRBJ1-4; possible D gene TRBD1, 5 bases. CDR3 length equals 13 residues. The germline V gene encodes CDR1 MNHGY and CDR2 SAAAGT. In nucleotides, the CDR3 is TGTGCCATCAGTCAGGGTGATATTGAAAAACTGTTTTTT. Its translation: CAISQGDIEKLFF.

The CDR3 is CASSYSRRYGVDEQFF. The CDR3 nucleotides are TGTGCCAGCAGTTACTCGAGGCGTTATGGGGTCGATGAGCAGTTCTTC. The V call is TRBV6-8, the J call TRBJ2-1; D is unclear. The germline V gene has CDR1 MNHGY and CDR2 SAAAGT. The V gene lost 0 bases and the J gene lost 8 bases, with 17 bases spanning the gap. The CDR3 runs to 16 residues.

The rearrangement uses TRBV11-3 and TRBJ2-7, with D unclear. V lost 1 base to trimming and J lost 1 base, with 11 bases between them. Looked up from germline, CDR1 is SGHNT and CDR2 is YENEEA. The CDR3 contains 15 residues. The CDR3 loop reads CASSLVNKGSYEQYF. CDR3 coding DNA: TGTGCCAGCAGCTTAGTAAATAAGGGTTCCTACGAGCAGTACTTC.

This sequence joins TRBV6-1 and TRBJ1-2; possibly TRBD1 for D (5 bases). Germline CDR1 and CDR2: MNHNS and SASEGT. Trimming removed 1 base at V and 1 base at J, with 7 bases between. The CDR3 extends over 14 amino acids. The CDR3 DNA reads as TGTGCCAGCAGTGAAGGACAGCGTAACTATGGCTACACCTTC. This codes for CASSEGQRNYGYTF.

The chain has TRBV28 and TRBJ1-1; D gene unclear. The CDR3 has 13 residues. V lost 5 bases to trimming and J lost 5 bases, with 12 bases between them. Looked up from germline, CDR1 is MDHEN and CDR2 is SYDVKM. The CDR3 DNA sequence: TGTGCCAGCAGTACCCTGACTGGGACTGAAGCTTTCTTT. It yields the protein CASSTLTGTEAFF. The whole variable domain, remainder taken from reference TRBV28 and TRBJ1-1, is DVKVTQSSRYLVKRTGEKVFLECVQDMDHENMFWYRQDPGLGLRLIYFSYDVKMKEKGDIPEGYSVSREKKERFSLILESASTNQTSMYLCASSTLTGTEAFFGQGTRLTVV.

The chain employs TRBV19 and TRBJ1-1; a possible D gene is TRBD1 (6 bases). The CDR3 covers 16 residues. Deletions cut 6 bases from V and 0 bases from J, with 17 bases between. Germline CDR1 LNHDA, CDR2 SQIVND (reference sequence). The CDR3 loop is CASRMDQGQVNTEAFF. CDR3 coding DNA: TGTGCCAGTAGGATGGACCAGGGGCAGGTGAACACTGAAGCTTTCTTT.

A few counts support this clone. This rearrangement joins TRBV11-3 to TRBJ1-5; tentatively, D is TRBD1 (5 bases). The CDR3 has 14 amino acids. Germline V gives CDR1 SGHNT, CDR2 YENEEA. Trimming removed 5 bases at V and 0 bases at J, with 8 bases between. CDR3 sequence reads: CASSQQDSNQPQHF. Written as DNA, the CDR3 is TGTGCCAGCAGCCAACAGGATAGCAATCAGCCCCAGCATTTT.

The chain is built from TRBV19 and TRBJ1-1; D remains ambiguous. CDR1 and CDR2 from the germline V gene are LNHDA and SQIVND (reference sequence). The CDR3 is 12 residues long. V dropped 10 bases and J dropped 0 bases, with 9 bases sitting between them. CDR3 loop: CATSTLNTEAFF. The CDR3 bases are TGTGCCACATCGACCTTGAACACTGAAGCTTTCTTT. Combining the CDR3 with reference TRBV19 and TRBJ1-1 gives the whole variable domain DGGITQSPKYLFRKEGQNVTLSCEQNLNHDAMYWYRQDPGQGLRLIYYSQIVNDFQKGDIAEGYSVSREKKESFPLTVTSAQKNPTAFYLCATSTLNTEAFFGQGTRLTVV.

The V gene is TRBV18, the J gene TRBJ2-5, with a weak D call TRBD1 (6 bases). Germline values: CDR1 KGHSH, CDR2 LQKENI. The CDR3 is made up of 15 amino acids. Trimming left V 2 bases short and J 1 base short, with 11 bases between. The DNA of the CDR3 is TGTGCCAGCTCACCATCAGGGGCCTCCCAAGAGACCCAGTACTTC. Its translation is CASSPSGASQETQYF.

CDR3 protein: CATSRDRLAGAETQYF. The DNA for the CDR3 is TGTGCCACCAGCAGAGATAGGCTAGCGGGGGCAGAGACCCAGTACTTC. The chain recombines TRBV15 with TRBJ2-5, with 10 bases that match TRBD2. Germline CDR1 reads LNHNV; CDR2 reads YYDKDF (reference sequence). The CDR3 contains 16 residues. The ends lost 0 bases at V and 4 bases at J; junction bases unmatched: 5.

The CDR3 loop reads CASSYSSQNGYTF. The DNA for the CDR3 is TGTGCCAGCAGTTACTCCTCCCAGAATGGCTACACCTTC. This rearrangement joins TRBV6-8 to TRBJ1-2, with D uncertain. CDR1 MNHGY and CDR2 SAAAGT come from the germline V gene. V shed 0 bases and J shed 6 bases, with 8 bases lying between them. The CDR3 is made up of 13 amino acids.

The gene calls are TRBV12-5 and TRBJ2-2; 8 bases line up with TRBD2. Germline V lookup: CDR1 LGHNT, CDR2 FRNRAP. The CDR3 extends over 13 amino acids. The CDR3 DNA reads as TGTGCCATCGGGGGGGCGAACACCGGGGAGCTGTTTTTT. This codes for CAIGGANTGELFF.

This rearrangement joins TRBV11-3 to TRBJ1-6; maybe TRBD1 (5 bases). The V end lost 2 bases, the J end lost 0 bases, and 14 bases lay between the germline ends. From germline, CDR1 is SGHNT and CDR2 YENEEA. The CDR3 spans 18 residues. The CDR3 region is CASSLLPRGGSYNSPLHF. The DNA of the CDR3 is TGTGCCAGCAGCTTATTGCCCCGTGGGGGCTCCTATAATTCACCCCTCCACTTT.

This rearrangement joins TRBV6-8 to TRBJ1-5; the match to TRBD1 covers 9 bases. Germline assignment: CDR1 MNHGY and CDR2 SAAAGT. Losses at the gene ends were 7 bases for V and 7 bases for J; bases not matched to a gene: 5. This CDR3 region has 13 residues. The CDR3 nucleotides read TGTGCCAGCAAAACAGGGGGCAGCCAGCCCCAGCATTTT. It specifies CASKTGGSQPQHF.

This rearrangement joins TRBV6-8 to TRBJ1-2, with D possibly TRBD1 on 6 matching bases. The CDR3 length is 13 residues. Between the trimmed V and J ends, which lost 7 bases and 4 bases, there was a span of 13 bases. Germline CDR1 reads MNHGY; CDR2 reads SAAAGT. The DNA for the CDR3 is TGTGCCAGCACCCCAGGGGCGGGCTATGGCTACACCTTC. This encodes CASTPGAGYGYTF.

Written as DNA, the CDR3 is TGTGCCAGCAGCGCCACGGGGAGATCGGATACGCAGTATTTT. This gives the protein CASSATGRSDTQYF. The genes are TRBV7-5 and TRBJ2-3; TRBD2 reflects the table's D call only, with no check against the DNA. TRBV7-5 is reported as a pseudogene. The CDR3 loop spans 14 amino acids.

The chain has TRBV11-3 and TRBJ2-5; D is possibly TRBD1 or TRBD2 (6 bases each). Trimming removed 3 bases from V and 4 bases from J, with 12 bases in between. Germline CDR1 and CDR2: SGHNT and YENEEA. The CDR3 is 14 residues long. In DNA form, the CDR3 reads TGTGCCAGCAGCTTGGCAGGAGGGGGAGAGACCCAGTACTTC. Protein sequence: CASSLAGGGETQYF.

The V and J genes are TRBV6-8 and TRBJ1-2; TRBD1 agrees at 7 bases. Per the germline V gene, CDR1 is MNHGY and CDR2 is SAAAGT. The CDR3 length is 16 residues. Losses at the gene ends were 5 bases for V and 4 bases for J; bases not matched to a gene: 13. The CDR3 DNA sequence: TGTGCCAGCAGTGACAAACGGACAGGCGGGAGCTATGGCTACACCTTC. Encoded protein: CASSDKRTGGSYGYTF.

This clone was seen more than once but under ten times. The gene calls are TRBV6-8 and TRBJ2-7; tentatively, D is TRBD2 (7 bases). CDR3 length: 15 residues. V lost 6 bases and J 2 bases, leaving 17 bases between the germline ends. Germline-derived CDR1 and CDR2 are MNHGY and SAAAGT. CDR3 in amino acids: CASSHRTGGTYEQYF. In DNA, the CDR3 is TGTGCCAGCAGCCACCGGACGGGGGGCACCTACGAGCAGTACTTC.

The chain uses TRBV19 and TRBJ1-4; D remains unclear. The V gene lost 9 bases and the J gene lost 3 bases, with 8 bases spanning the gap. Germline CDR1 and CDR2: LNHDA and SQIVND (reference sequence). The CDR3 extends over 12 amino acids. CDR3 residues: CASSQANEKLFF. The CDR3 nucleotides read TGTGCCAGCTCGCAGGCTAATGAAAAACTGTTTTTT.

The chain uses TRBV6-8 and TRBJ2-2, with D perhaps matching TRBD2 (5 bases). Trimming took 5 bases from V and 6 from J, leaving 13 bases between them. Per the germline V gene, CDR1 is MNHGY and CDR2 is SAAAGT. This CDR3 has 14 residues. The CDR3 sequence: CASSAAGLAGELFF. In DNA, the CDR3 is TGTGCCAGCAGTGCGGCTGGACTGGCCGGGGAGCTGTTTTTT.

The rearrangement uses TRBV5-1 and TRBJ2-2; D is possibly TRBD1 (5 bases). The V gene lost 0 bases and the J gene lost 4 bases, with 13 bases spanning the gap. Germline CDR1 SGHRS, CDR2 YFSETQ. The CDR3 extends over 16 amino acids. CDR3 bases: TGCGCCAGCAGCTTGGCCGTAGGGGTCGTCACCGGGGAGCTGTTTTTT. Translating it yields CASSLAVGVVTGELFF.